The 15 T cell receptor beta chains in this list originate from one sample, sequenced in a study of blood T cell repertoires in COVID-19. The repertoire was sequenced with immunoSEQ multiplex PCR; TCRdb's copy has only in-frame clones and lacks some. Among approximately 170,000 clones listed, over 75% were seen once. Sequencing was carried out using peripheral blood. The receptors derive from a man aged 70 or older who had recovered from COVID-19.

V and J are TRBV7-9 and TRBJ1-2, with 8 bases fitting TRBD1. V was pared by 5 bases and J by 0 bases, with 2 bases of the junction left unmatched. This CDR3 is 14 amino acids long. CDR1 SEHNR and CDR2 FQNEAQ come from the germline V gene (reference sequence). The CDR3 region has the DNA TGTGCCAGCAGCCCGACAGGGGCTAACTATGGCTACACCTTC. Its translation is CASSPTGANYGYTF.

The chain uses TRBV19 and TRBJ1-5, with D tentatively TRBD1 (6 bases). V lost 7 bases and J lost 6, with 16 bases in between. The V gene's germline CDR1 is LNHDA and CDR2 SQIVND (reference sequence). The CDR3 covers 14 residues. This chain's CDR3 is CASTHPGDVQPQHF. CDR3 nucleotides: TGTGCCAGTACCCACCCAGGGGACGTTCAGCCCCAGCATTTT. The full variable domain, rest sourced from reference TRBV19 and TRBJ1-5, is DGGITQSPKYLFRKEGQNVTLSCEQNLNHDAMYWYRQDPGQGLRLIYYSQIVNDFQKGDIAEGYSVSREKKESFPLTVTSAQKNPTAFYLCASTHPGDVQPQHFGDGTRLSIL.

The chain is built from TRBV6-5 and TRBJ1-5; D not certain. This CDR3 is 13 amino acids long. Germline CDR1 is MNHEY and CDR2 is SVGAGI. V was shortened by 6 bases and J by 7 bases, with 13 bases between the two germline ends. The CDR3 here is CASSWRAGQPQHF. CDR3 DNA sequence: TGTGCCAGCAGCTGGCGGGCGGGGCAGCCCCAGCATTTT.

V and J are TRBV7-6 and TRBJ2-5; TRBD1 aligns across 8 bases. This CDR3 comprises 16 residues. Germline V gene sequence: CDR1 SGHVS, CDR2 FNYEAQ. The junction had 10 bases not matched to a gene; V was cut back by 3 bases and J by 4 bases. This CDR3 reads CASSLATGTGVETQYF. CDR3 nucleotide sequence: TGTGCCAGCAGCTTGGCCACCGGGACAGGAGTAGAGACCCAGTACTTC.

The rearrangement joins TRBV6-5 to TRBJ1-5; D is perhaps TRBD1 (5 bases). The CDR3 has 15 amino acids. V was cut by 7 bases and J by 3 bases, with 16 bases left in between. CDR1 and CDR2 (germline): MNHEY, SVGAGI. CDR3 region: CASTLGHGDNQPQHF. The CDR3 nucleotides are TGTGCCAGCACCCTCGGACATGGGGACAATCAGCCCCAGCATTTT.

The sample holds a few counts of this clone. The chain employs TRBV2 and TRBJ1-2; D perhaps matches TRBD1 (5 bases). The CDR3 extends over 12 amino acids. The ends were cut back, 10 bases at V and 4 bases at J, with 13 bases in the middle. Germline V lookup: CDR1 SNHLY, CDR2 FYNNEI. The CDR3 reads CATSLGGYGYTF. CDR3 DNA sequence: TGTGCCACCTCTCTGGGGGGCTATGGCTACACCTTC.

For the CDR3, the DNA is TGTGCCAGCAATCTTAGCGGGAGTTTTTCGCGAGAGCAGTACTTC. As protein: CASNLSGSFSREQYF. J is TRBJ2-7 and V is TRBV6-5; 9 positions agree with TRBD2. This CDR3 region has 15 residues. Germline V gene sequence: CDR1 MNHEY, CDR2 SVGAGI. Unmatched junction bases numbered 14, after V lost 7 bases and J lost 7 bases.

This clone has only a few counts. The chain joins TRBV3-1 (or the pseudogene TRBV3-2) to TRBJ2-1; 8 bases are shared with TRBD2. V lost 0 bases, J lost 0 bases, and 13 bases stayed unmatched. Germline V gene lookup returns CDR1 LGHDT and CDR2 YNNKEL (reference sequence). The CDR3 sequence is 20 residues long. The CDR3, as DNA: TGTGCCAGCAGCCAAGATCCGGCTAGCGGGTCCTCATTCTCCTACAATGAGCAGTTCTTC. Translated: CASSQDPASGSSFSYNEQFF.

In this sample, this clone turned up once. This chain joins TRBV11-1 and TRBJ1-1, with D possibly TRBD1 on 5 matching bases. The length of the CDR3 is 16 residues. Germline V gene sequence: CDR1 SGHAT, CDR2 FQDESV (reference sequence). V was shortened by 5 bases and J by 1 base, with 17 bases between the two germline ends. The CDR3 region has the DNA TGTGCCAGCAGCCCACCACGGACAACCCCGAACACTGAAGCTTTCTTT. It yields the protein CASSPPRTTPNTEAFF.

V gene TRBV21-1 combines with J gene TRBJ2-7; the D call of TRBD2 is as the table states it, not checked on the DNA. TRBV21-1 is flagged as a pseudogene. The CDR3 spans 16 residues. The CDR3 DNA is TGTGCCAGCAGCAAAGGGGTTGGAGGGGAAACCTACGAGCAGTACTTC. It encodes CASSKGVGGETYEQYF.

The V gene is TRBV9, the J gene TRBJ2-1, with 7 bases aligning to TRBD2. Unmatched junction bases numbered 6, after V lost 1 base and J lost 2 bases. The CDR3 loop spans 16 amino acids. Per germline, CDR1 SGDLS and CDR2 YYNGEE. The CDR3 protein is CASSVSPSGTYNEQFF. The CDR3 nucleotides read TGTGCCAGCAGCGTAAGTCCGAGCGGGACCTACAATGAGCAGTTCTTC.

The V call is TRBV28, the J call TRBJ2-3; 9 bases are a match to TRBD2. J was trimmed by 5 bases and V by 5 bases; bases with no gene match: 11. The germline CDR1 and CDR2 sequences are MDHEN and SYDVKM. The CDR3 length is 16 residues. The CDR3 DNA follows: TGTGCCAGCAGTCGAATTAGCGGGAGTCTGATAGATACGCAGTATTTT. It codes for CASSRISGSLIDTQYF.

The chain recombines TRBV7-6 with TRBJ1-2; 7 bases are a match to TRBD1. Germline loops: CDR1 SGHVS, CDR2 FNYEAQ. CDR3 length: 14 residues. J lost 8 bases, V lost 5 bases, and 11 bases had no gene match. The CDR3 DNA follows: TGTGCCAGCAGCCCGGGACAGCCCAATCTCGGCTACACCTTC. Its translation is CASSPGQPNLGYTF.

This chain joins TRBV28 and TRBJ1-3, with no clear D. Trimming left V 3 bases short and J 4 bases short, with 7 bases between. Germline CDR1 and CDR2: MDHEN and SYDVKM. The CDR3 consists of 13 residues. CDR3 coding DNA: TGTGCCAGCAGTTTCGAGCGGGGAAACACCATATATTTT. Translating it yields CASSFERGNTIYF.

The rearrangement uses TRBV29-1 and TRBJ1-3; 7 nucleotides align to TRBD1. V was clipped by 5 bases and J by 2 bases; unmatched bases: 6. This CDR3 contains 14 residues. Germline V gene lookup returns CDR1 SQVTM and CDR2 ANQGSEA. The CDR3 bases are TGCAGCGTTATCCACACAGGGGCTGGAAACACCATATATTTT. Protein product: CSVIHTGAGNTIYF.